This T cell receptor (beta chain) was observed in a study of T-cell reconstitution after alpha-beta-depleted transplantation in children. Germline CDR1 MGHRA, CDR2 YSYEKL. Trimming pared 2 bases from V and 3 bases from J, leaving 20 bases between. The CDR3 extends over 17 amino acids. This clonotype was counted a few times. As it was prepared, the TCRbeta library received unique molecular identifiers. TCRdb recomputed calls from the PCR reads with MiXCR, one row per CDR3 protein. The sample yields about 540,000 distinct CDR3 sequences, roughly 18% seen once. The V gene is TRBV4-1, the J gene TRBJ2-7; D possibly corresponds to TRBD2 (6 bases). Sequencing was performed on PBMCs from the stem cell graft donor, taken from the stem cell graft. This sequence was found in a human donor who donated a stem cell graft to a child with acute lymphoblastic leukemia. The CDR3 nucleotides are TGCGCCAGCAGCCAACTGACCGGGACTGGGATTGACTACGAGCAGTACTTC. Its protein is CASSQLTGTGIDYEQYF.